These T cell receptor beta chains were read from a single sample in a study of human CD8 memory T cell subsets. For each CDR3 protein, TCRdb gives one entry from its re-call of the 5' RACE reads, without DNA. The sample totals about 11,000 distinct CDR3 sequences. Source material: CD8+ stem-like memory T cells (TSCM and TCM) sorted from PBMCs. These receptors all stem from a human donor in good health. Each CDR3 is given with its conserved first and last residue. Size is omitted from some rows. Given values are once, few, many or a class for expanded clones.

j_gene: TRBJ2-7; abundance: medium-sized; v_gene: TRBV28; CDR3aa: CASSLKQEYPLEQYF
j_gene: TRBJ2-4; abundance: medium-sized; v_gene: TRBV12-3/TRBV12-4; CDR3aa: CASIRGDAKNIQYF
j_gene: TRBJ2-7; abundance: .; v_gene: TRBV29-1; CDR3aa: CSVEVQNLSYEQYF
j_gene: TRBJ1-2; abundance: .; v_gene: TRBV25-1; CDR3aa: CASSGWASDGYTF
j_gene: TRBJ2-2; abundance: medium-sized; v_gene: TRBV29-1; CDR3aa: CSVASSGELFF
j_gene: TRBJ2-3; abundance: .; v_gene: TRBV12-3/TRBV12-4; CDR3aa: CASSFVRGLSDTQYF
j_gene: TRBJ2-7; abundance: large; v_gene: TRBV28; CDR3aa: CASSFPPGGGRPYEQYF
j_gene: TRBJ2-7; abundance: .; v_gene: TRBV5-1; CDR3aa: CASSLTQGASYEQYF
j_gene: TRBJ2-3; abundance: .; v_gene: TRBV9; CDR3aa: CASSQSLGGDTQYF
j_gene: TRBJ1-3; abundance: medium-sized; v_gene: TRBV4-1; CDR3aa: CASSRYSQGTSGNTIYF
j_gene: TRBJ2-2; abundance: .; v_gene: TRBV15; CDR3aa: CATSRDRGHGELFF
j_gene: TRBJ2-1; abundance: .; v_gene: TRBV2; CDR3aa: CASSDPKASSYNEQFF
j_gene: TRBJ2-7; abundance: .; v_gene: TRBV5-4; CDR3aa: CASSSRDIITYEQYF
j_gene: TRBJ2-2; abundance: .; v_gene: TRBV5-1; CDR3aa: CASSFSTVPSGGKYANTGELFF
j_gene: TRBJ1-5; abundance: medium-sized; v_gene: TRBV12-5; CDR3aa: CASAKTRAGNNQPQHF
j_gene: TRBJ2-1; abundance: .; v_gene: TRBV7-9; CDR3aa: CASSSPLSQEDYNEQFF
j_gene: TRBJ2-5; abundance: .; v_gene: TRBV11-3; CDR3aa: CASSPAGLRQQETQYF
j_gene: TRBJ2-7; abundance: .; v_gene: TRBV3-1; CDR3aa: CASSQDFGREINEQYF
j_gene: TRBJ2-3; abundance: .; v_gene: TRBV10-2; CDR3aa: CASSGDRGLGTDTQYF
j_gene: TRBJ1-3; abundance: .; v_gene: TRBV20-1; CDR3aa: CSARPTISMRDTIYF
j_gene: TRBJ1-2; abundance: .; v_gene: TRBV29-1; CDR3aa: CSVEYTGDGYTF
j_gene: TRBJ2-1; abundance: .; v_gene: TRBV10-1; CDR3aa: CASSESMAAPEQFF
j_gene: TRBJ1-1; abundance: .; v_gene: TRBV27; CDR3aa: CASSKGARTEAFF
j_gene: TRBJ1-6; abundance: .; v_gene: TRBV4-2; CDR3aa: CASSQDLGRLLHF
j_gene: TRBJ2-2; abundance: .; v_gene: TRBV20-1; CDR3aa: CSARDLEGAGELFF
j_gene: TRBJ1-1; abundance: .; v_gene: TRBV13; CDR3aa: CASSPKEGRVGEAFF
j_gene: TRBJ2-5; abundance: .; v_gene: TRBV6-2/TRBV6-3; CDR3aa: CASSERGTEEETQYF
j_gene: TRBJ2-5; abundance: .; v_gene: TRBV28; CDR3aa: CASSPVQFEETQYF
j_gene: TRBJ2-2; abundance: .; v_gene: TRBV7-3; CDR3aa: CASSADRAGELFF
j_gene: TRBJ1-2; abundance: .; v_gene: TRBV7-9; CDR3aa: CASSSRTVLGYTF
j_gene: TRBJ1-1; abundance: .; v_gene: TRBV7-9; CDR3aa: CASSLESGSEAFF
j_gene: TRBJ2-7; abundance: medium-sized; v_gene: TRBV28; CDR3aa: CASSLLSAGPEGEQYF
j_gene: TRBJ2-1; abundance: .; v_gene: TRBV11-2; CDR3aa: CASSSHSDGTIFSEQFF
j_gene: TRBJ1-3; abundance: .; v_gene: TRBV29-1; CDR3aa: CSATDSFSGNTIYF
j_gene: TRBJ2-3; abundance: .; v_gene: TRBV28; CDR3aa: CASSAPLDLTDTQYF
j_gene: TRBJ1-1; abundance: .; v_gene: TRBV4-2; CDR3aa: CASSQETGVDTEAFF
j_gene: TRBJ2-1; abundance: .; v_gene: TRBV29-1; CDR3aa: CSVSDINEQFF
j_gene: TRBJ2-3; abundance: .; v_gene: TRBV7-8; CDR3aa: CASSLAADTQYF
j_gene: TRBJ1-2; abundance: .; v_gene: TRBV7-6; CDR3aa: CASSPGTGGSYGYTF
j_gene: TRBJ2-1; abundance: .; v_gene: TRBV24-1; CDR3aa: CATSEPSGNEQFF
j_gene: TRBJ2-5; abundance: .; v_gene: TRBV13; CDR3aa: CASSSTEGRQETQYF
j_gene: TRBJ2-2; abundance: .; v_gene: TRBV2; CDR3aa: CASSEVGAAGELFF
j_gene: TRBJ2-1; abundance: .; v_gene: TRBV5-5; CDR3aa: CASSPQRGMDEQFF
j_gene: TRBJ1-2; abundance: .; v_gene: TRBV7-8; CDR3aa: CASSPTHSSLIFGYTF
j_gene: TRBJ1-4; abundance: .; v_gene: TRBV6-6; CDR3aa: CASSLQETTNEKLFF
j_gene: TRBJ2-5; abundance: .; v_gene: TRBV19; CDR3aa: CASSIRTRQETQYF
j_gene: TRBJ2-7; abundance: .; v_gene: TRBV2; CDR3aa: CASSSTAYEQYF
j_gene: TRBJ1-6; abundance: .; v_gene: TRBV2; CDR3aa: CASSNNRDSSYNSPLHF
j_gene: TRBJ2-3; abundance: .; v_gene: TRBV12-3/TRBV12-4; CDR3aa: CASKPGASGMSYTQYF
j_gene: TRBJ2-5; abundance: .; v_gene: TRBV28; CDR3aa: CASSLPASGRETQYF
j_gene: TRBJ1-2; abundance: medium-sized; v_gene: TRBV7-9; CDR3aa: CASSLGESGLYGYTF
j_gene: TRBJ2-5; abundance: .; v_gene: TRBV20-1; CDR3aa: CSAHSEGQGGVTQYF
j_gene: TRBJ1-1; abundance: large; v_gene: TRBV7-8; CDR3aa: CASSGSGGLITEAFF
j_gene: TRBJ2-5; abundance: .; v_gene: TRBV9; CDR3aa: CASSVGQGQETQYF
j_gene: TRBJ1-5; abundance: .; v_gene: TRBV5-6; CDR3aa: CASTVLNSNQPQHF
j_gene: TRBJ2-1; abundance: .; v_gene: TRBV20-1; CDR3aa: CSARAEDRYNEQFF
j_gene: TRBJ2-7; abundance: medium-sized; v_gene: TRBV20-1; CDR3aa: CSARAGASGYDEQYF